Presented here are 9 T cell receptor beta chains from one specimen sequenced in a study of OX40 agonist ivuxolimab in advanced cancers. Sequencing used immunoSEQ multiplex PCR; TCRdb keeps in-frame clones, though not all of them. The table has about 68,000 clones, roughly 84% seen once. The starting material was CD4+ or CD8+ T cells sorted from blood, obtained in a trial of the OX40 agonist ivuxolimab. Receptors were obtained from an adult with an advanced solid tumor such as melanoma, head and neck, liver or kidney cancer.

This chain links TRBV7-2 with TRBJ1-3; 7 bases fit TRBD1. Germline-derived CDR1 and CDR2 are SGHTA and FQGNSA. The CDR3 covers 12 residues. Trimming took 5 bases from V and 8 from J; bases not matched to a gene: 3. The DNA of the CDR3 is TGTGCCAGCAGCCCCCAGGGGGACACCATATATTTT. It yields the protein CASSPQGDTIYF.

The gene calls are TRBV7-9 and TRBJ2-1; 8 nucleotides agree with TRBD2. Germline V CDR1 and CDR2: SEHNR, FQNEAQ (reference sequence). The ends lost 7 bases at V and 9 bases at J; junction bases unmatched: 14. The CDR3 covers 15 residues. The CDR3 bases are TGTGCCAGCATCGAACTAGCGGCCGGCAGGGGTGAGCAGTTCTTC. It encodes CASIELAAGRGEQFF.

V is TRBV4-1 and J is TRBJ2-7; 7 bases match TRBD2. The length of the CDR3 is 17 residues. Germline lookup yields CDR1 MGHRA and CDR2 YSYEKL. After removal of 0 bases from V and 0 bases from J, the junction contained 8 bases not matched to a gene. Here the CDR3 reads CASSQDPRDYSSYEQYF. Written as DNA, the CDR3 is TGCGCCAGCAGCCAAGACCCTCGGGACTACAGCTCCTACGAGCAGTACTTC.

The chain joins TRBV7-2 to TRBJ2-5; D unclear. Germline CDR1 is SGHTA and CDR2 is FQGNSA. Deletions cut 6 bases from V and 0 bases from J, with 11 bases between. CDR3 length equals 14 residues. The CDR3 sequence is CASREWINQETQYF. The DNA of the CDR3 is TGTGCCAGCAGAGAATGGATAAACCAAGAGACCCAGTACTTC.

J is TRBJ2-5 and V is TRBV10-3; D ambiguous. This CDR3 has 13 amino acids. Germline-derived CDR1 and CDR2 are ENHRY and SYGVKD. The germline V and J ends were trimmed by 0 bases and 5 bases, with 7 bases remaining between them. The CDR3 DNA reads TGTGCCATCAGTGAGTCGATGGGGGAGACCCAGTACTTC. Its translation is CAISESMGETQYF.

The J gene is TRBJ2-7, the V gene TRBV28; possibly TRBD2 for D (6 bases). The CDR3 contains 14 residues. The germline gives CDR1 MDHEN, CDR2 SYDVKM. The V end lost 7 bases, the J end lost 1 base, and 14 bases lay between the germline ends. DNA of the CDR3: TGTGCCAGCATAAAGCGGGCGTCATCCTACGAGCAGTACTTC. Its protein product is CASIKRASSYEQYF.

The gene calls are TRBV28 and TRBJ1-2; no firm D call. The germline V gene has CDR1 MDHEN and CDR2 SYDVKM. V was cut by 2 bases and J by 4 bases, with 11 bases left in between. The CDR3 covers 14 residues. DNA for the CDR3: TGTGCCAGCAGTTTAGCTCAGTCAATCTATGGCTACACCTTC. This codes for CASSLAQSIYGYTF.

This rearrangement joins TRBV29-1 to TRBJ2-1; D gene uncertain. From germline, CDR1 is SQVTM and CDR2 ANQGSEA. The CDR3 totals 11 residues. Trimming cost V 4 bases and J 4 bases, with 5 bases left between them. CDR3 loop: CSVAEYNEQFF. DNA for the CDR3: TGCAGCGTTGCCGAGTACAATGAGCAGTTCTTC.

The chain couples TRBV5-1 to TRBJ2-7; TRBD2 matches at 8 bases. There are 15 residues in the CDR3. Germline CDR1 SGHRS, CDR2 YFSETQ. V trimming: 0 bases; J trimming: 2 bases; junction bases outside the gene matches: 4. CDR3 sequence reads: CASSLEPGGTYEQYF. CDR3 bases: TGCGCCAGCAGCTTGGAACCGGGAGGGACCTACGAGCAGTACTTC.